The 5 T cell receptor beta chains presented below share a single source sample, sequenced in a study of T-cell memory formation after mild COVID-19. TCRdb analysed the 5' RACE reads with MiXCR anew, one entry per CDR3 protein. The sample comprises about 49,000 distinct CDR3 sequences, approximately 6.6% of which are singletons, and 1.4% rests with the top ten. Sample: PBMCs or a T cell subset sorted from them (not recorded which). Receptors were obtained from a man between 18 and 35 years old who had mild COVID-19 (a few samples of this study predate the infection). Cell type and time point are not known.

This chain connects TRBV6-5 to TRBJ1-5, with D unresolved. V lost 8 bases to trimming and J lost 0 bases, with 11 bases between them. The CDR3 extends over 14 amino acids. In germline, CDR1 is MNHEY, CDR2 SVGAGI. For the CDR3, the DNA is TGTGCCAGCGGAGGCTCAAGTAGCAATCAGCCCCAGCATTTT. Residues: CASGGSSSNQPQHF.

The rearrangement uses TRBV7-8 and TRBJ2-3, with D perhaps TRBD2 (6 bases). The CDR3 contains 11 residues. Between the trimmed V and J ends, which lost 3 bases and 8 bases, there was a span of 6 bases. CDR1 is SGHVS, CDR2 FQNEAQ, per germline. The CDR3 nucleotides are TGTGCCAGCAGCTTGGGGGGTACGCAGTATTTT. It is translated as CASSLGGTQYF.

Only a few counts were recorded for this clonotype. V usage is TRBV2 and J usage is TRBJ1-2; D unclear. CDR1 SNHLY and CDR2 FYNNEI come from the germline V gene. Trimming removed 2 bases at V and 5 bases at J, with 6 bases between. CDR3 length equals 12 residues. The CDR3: CASSELQYGYTF. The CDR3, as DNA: TGTGCCAGCAGTGAACTACAGTATGGCTACACCTTC.

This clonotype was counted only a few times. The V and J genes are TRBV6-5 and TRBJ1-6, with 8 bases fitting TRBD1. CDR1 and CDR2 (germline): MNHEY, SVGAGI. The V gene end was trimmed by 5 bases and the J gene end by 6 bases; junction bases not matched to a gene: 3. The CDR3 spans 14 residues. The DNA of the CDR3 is TGTGCCAGCAGTAGGGACAGGATTAATTCACCCCTCCACTTT. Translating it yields CASSRDRINSPLHF.

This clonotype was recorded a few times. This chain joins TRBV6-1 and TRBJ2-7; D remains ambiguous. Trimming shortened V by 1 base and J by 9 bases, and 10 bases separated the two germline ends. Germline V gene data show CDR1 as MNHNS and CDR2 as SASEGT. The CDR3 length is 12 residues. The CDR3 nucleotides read TGTGCCAGCAGTGAAGTGGGGATCGGGCAGTACTTC. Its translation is CASSEVGIGQYF.